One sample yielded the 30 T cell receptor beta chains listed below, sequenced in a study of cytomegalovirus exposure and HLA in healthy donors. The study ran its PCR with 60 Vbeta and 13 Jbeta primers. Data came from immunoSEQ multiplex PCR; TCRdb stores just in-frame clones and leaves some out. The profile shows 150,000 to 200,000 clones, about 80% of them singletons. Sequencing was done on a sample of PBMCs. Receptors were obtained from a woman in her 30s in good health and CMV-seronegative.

CDR3 protein: CASSQTSGGPDTQYF. The CDR3 DNA is TGTGCCAGCAGCCAGACTAGCGGGGGACCAGATACGCAGTATTTT. The V call is TRBV14, the J call TRBJ2-3; 12 nucleotides align to TRBD2. The CDR3 runs 15 residues. J lost 4 bases, V lost 3 bases, and 2 bases had no gene match. CDR1 and CDR2 from the germline V gene are SGHDN and FVKESK.

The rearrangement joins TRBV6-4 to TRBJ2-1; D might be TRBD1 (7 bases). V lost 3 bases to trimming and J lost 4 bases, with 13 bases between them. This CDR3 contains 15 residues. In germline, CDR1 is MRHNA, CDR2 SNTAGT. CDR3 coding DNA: TGTGCCAGCAGTGAATTCCAGGGGGGATACAATGAGCAGTTCTTC. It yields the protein CASSEFQGGYNEQFF.

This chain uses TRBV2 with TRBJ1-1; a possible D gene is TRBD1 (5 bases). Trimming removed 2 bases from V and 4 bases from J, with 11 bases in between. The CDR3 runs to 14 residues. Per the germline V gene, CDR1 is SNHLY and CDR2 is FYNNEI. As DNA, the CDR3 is TGTGCCAGCAGTGAACAGGGTCTCGGCACTGAAGCTTTCTTT. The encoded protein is CASSEQGLGTEAFF.

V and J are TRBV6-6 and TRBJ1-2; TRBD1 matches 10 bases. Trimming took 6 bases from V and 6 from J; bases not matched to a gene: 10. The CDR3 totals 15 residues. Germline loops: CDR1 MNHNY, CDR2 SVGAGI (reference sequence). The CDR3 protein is CASRDTGQGPHGYTF. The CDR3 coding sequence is TGTGCCAGCAGGGATACGGGACAGGGGCCCCATGGCTACACCTTC.

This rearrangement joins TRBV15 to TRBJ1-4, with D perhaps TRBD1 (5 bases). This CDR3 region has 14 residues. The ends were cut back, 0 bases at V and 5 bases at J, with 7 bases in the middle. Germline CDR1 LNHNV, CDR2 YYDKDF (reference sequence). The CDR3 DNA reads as TGTGCCACCAGCAGAGAGGGGGGGAATGAAAAACTGTTTTTT. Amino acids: CATSREGGNEKLFF.

The CDR3: CASSLESGRVWGYTF. CDR3 nucleotide sequence: TGTGCCAGCAGCTTAGAATCGGGGAGGGTTTGGGGCTACACCTTC. The chain couples TRBV7-2 to TRBJ1-2, with no clear D. The CDR3 is made up of 15 amino acids. Germline V CDR1 and CDR2: SGHTA, FQGNSA. Trimming stripped 1 base from V and 8 bases from J, with 17 bases between.

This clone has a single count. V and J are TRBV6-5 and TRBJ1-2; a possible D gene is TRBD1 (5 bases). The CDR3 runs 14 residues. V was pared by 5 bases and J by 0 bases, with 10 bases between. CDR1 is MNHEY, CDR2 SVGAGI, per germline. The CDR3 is CASSGHLANYGYTF. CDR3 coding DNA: TGTGCCAGCAGTGGACACTTAGCTAACTATGGCTACACCTTC.

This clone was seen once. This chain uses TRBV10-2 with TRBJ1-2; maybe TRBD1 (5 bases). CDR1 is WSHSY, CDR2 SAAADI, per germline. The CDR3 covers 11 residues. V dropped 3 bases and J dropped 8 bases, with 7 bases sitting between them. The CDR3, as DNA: TGCGCCAGCAGTGAAGGGGTAGGCTACACCTTC. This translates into CASSEGVGYTF.

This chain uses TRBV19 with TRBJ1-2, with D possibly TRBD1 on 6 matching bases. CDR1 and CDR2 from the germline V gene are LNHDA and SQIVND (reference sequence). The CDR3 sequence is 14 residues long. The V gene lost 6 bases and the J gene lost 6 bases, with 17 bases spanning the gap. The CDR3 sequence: CASSLQGGVHGYTF. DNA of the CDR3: TGTGCCAGTAGCCTACAGGGAGGGGTTCATGGCTACACCTTC.

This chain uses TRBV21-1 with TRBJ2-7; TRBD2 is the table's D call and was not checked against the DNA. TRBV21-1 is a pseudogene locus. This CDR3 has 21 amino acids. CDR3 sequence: CASSKARGIGLAGVSSHEQYF. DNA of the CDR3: TGTGCCAGCAGCAAAGCGCGGGGGATTGGACTAGCGGGGGTAAGTAGCCACGAGCAGTACTTC.

CDR3 region: CASRGGGEQPQHF. CDR3 DNA sequence: TGTGCCAGCAGGGGCGGGGGTGAGCAGCCCCAGCATTTT. V and J are TRBV6-5 and TRBJ1-5; tentative D call: TRBD1 (5 bases). V was shortened by 6 bases and J by 7 bases, with 13 bases between the two germline ends. CDR3 size: 13 residues. Germline-derived CDR1 and CDR2 are MNHEY and SVGAGI.

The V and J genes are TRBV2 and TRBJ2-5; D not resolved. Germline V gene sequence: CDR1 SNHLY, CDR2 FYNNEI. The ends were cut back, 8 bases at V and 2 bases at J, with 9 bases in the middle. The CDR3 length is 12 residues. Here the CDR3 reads CASGWAQETQYF. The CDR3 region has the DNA TGTGCCAGCGGGTGGGCTCAAGAGACCCAGTACTTC.

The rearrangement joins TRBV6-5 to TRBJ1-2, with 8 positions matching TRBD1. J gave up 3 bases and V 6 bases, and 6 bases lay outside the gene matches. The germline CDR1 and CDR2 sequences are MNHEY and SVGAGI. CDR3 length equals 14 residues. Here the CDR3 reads CASSPTGAYYGYTF. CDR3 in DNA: TGTGCCAGCAGCCCGACAGGGGCCTACTATGGCTACACCTTC.

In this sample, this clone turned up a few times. CDR3 loop: CASSFTGIGQYF. DNA of the CDR3: TGTGCCAGCAGCTTCACAGGGATAGGGCAGTACTTC. This chain connects TRBV11-2 to TRBJ2-7; perhaps TRBD1 as D (6 bases). The CDR3 totals 12 residues. Germline V gene lookup returns CDR1 SGHAT and CDR2 FQNNGV. V was pared by 3 bases and J by 9 bases, with 12 bases between.

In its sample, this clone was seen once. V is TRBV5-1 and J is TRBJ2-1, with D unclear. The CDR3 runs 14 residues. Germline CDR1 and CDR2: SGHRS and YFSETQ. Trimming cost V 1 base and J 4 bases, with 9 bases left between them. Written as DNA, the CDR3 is TGCGCCAGCAGCTTGCTTCCTGAGTACAATGAGCAGTTCTTC. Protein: CASSLLPEYNEQFF.

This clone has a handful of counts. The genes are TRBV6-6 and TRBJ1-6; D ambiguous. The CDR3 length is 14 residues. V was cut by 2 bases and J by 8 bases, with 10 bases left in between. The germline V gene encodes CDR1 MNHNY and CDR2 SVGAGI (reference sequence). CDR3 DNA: TGTGCCAGCAGTTACAAGGGAGAGGATTCACCCCTCCACTTT. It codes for CASSYKGEDSPLHF.

This CDR3 is CASSLDLANNEQFF. The CDR3 coding sequence is TGTGCCAGCAGCTTAGATCTGGCCAACAATGAGCAGTTCTTC. The V call is TRBV11-2, the J call TRBJ2-1; D ambiguous. Germline V CDR1 and CDR2: SGHAT, FQNNGV. The CDR3 consists of 14 residues. Trimming stripped 0 bases from V and 5 bases from J, with 8 bases between.

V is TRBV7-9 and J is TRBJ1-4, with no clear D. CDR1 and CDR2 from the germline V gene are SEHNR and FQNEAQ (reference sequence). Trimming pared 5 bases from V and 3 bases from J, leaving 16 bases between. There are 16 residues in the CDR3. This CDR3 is CASSLGSLRSNEKLFF. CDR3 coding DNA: TGTGCCAGCAGCCTCGGGTCACTTCGATCTAATGAAAAACTGTTTTTT.

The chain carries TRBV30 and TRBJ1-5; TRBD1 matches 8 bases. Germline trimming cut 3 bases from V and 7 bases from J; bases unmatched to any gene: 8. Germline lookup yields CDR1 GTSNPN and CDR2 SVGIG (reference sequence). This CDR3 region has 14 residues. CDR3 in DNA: TGTGCCTGGAGGGGACAGGAGGACAGCCAGCCCCAGCATTTT. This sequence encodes CAWRGQEDSQPQHF.

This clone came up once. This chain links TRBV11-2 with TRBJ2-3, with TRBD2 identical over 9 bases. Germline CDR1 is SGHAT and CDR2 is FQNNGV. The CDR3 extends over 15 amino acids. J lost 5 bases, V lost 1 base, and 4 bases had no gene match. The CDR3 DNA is TGTGCCAGCAGCTTAGGGCGGGGGGGCGGAGATACGCAGTATTTT. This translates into CASSLGRGGGDTQYF.

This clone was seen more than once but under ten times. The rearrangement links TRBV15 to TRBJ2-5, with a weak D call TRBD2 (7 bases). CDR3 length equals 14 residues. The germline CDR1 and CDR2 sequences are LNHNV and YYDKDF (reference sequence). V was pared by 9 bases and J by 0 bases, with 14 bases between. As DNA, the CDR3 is TGTGCCACGGGGGGAGGGGGGTACCAAGAGACCCAGTACTTC. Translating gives CATGGGGYQETQYF.

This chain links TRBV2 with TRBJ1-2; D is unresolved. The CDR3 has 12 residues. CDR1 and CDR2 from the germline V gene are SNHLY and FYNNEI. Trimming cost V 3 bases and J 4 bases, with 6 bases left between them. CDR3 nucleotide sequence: TGTGCCAGCAGTGAGATAGCCTATGGCTACACCTTC. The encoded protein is CASSEIAYGYTF.

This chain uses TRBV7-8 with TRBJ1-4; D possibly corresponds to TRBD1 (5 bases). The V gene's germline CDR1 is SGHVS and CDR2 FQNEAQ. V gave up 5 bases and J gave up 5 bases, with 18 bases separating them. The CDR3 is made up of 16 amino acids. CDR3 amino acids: CASSPRPGDVNEKLFF. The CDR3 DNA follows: TGTGCCAGCAGCCCCCGCCCGGGGGACGTAAATGAAAAACTGTTTTTT.

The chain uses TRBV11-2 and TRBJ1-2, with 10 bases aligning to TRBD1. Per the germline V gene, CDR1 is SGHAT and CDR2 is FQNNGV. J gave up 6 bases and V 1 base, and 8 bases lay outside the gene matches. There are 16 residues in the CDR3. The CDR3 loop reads CASSLVRRQGAHGYTF. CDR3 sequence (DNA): TGTGCCAGCAGCTTAGTGAGGAGACAGGGGGCGCATGGCTACACCTTC.

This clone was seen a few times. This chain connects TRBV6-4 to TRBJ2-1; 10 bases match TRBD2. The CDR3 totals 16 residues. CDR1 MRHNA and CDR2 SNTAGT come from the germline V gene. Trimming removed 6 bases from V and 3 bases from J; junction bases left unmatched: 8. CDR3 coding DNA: TGTGCCAGCAGCGCTTCTCCTAGCGGGGGCTACAATGAGCAGTTCTTC. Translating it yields CASSASPSGGYNEQFF.

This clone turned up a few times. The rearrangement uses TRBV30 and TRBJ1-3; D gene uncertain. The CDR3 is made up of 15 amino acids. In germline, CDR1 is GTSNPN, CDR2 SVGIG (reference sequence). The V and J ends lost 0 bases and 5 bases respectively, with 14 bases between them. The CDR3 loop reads CAWSVGGFVRNTIYF. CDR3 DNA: TGTGCCTGGAGTGTGGGAGGGTTTGTAAGAAACACCATATATTTT.

For the CDR3, the DNA is TGTGCCAGCAGTTATGGAGGGGGGGGGACTGAAGCTTTCTTT. Translation gives CASSYGGGGTEAFF. This chain connects TRBV6-5 to TRBJ1-1; tentative D call: TRBD1 (6 bases). The CDR3 sequence is 14 residues long. Germline CDR1 and CDR2: MNHEY and SVGAGI. V was clipped by 3 bases and J by 5 bases, with 13 bases between them.

DNA for the CDR3: TGTGCCAGCAGAATCGGACAGGGGGAGACTGAAGCTTTCTTT. It yields the protein CASRIGQGETEAFF. This chain links TRBV6-6 with TRBJ1-1; 10 bases agree with TRBD1. This CDR3 is built from 14 residues. With 6 bases clipped from V and 5 bases from J, the junction kept 6 bases outside the gene matches. Germline CDR1 MNHNY, CDR2 SVGAGI (reference sequence).

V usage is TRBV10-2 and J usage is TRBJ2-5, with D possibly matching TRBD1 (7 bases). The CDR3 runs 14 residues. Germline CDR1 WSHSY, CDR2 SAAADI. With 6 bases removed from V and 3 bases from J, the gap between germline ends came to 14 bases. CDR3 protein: CASRSRGTEETQYF. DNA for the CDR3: TGCGCCAGCAGGTCCCGGGGGACAGAAGAGACCCAGTACTTC.

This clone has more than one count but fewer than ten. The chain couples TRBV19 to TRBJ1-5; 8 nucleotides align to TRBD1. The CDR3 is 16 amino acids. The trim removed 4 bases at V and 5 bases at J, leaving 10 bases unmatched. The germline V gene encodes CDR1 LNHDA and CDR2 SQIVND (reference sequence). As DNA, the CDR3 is TGTGCCAGTAGTACAGGGAGGACAGGGTTCGATCAGCCCCAGCATTTT. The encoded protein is CASSTGRTGFDQPQHF.